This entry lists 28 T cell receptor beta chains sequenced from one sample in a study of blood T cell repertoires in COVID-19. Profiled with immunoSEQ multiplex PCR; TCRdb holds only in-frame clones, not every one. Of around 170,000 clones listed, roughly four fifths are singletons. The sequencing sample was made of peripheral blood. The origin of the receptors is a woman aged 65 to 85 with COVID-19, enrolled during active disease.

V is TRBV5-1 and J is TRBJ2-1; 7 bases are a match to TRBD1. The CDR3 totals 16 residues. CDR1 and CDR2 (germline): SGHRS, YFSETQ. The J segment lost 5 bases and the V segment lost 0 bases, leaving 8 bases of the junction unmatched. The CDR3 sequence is CASSLAQGVGNNEQFF. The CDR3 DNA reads TGCGCCAGCAGCTTGGCCCAGGGGGTCGGTAACAATGAGCAGTTCTTC.

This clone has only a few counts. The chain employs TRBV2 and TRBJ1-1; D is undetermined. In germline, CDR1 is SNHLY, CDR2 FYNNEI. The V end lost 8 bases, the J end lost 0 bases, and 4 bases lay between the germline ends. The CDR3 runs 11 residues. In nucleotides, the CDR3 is TGTGCCAGCCTAGTGAACACTGAAGCTTTCTTT. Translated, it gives CASLVNTEAFF.

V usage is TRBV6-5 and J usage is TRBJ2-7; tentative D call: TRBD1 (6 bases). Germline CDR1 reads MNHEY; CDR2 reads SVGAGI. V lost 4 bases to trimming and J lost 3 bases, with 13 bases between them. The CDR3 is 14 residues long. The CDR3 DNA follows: TGTGCCAGCAGTTCGCCGGGACATGGCTACGAGCAGTACTTC. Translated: CASSSPGHGYEQYF.

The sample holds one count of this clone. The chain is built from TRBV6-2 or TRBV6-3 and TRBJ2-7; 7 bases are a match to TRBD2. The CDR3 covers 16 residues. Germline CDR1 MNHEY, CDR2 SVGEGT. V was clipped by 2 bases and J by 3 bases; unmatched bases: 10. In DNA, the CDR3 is TGTGCCAGCAGTTACGGCCGGACTAGTCCTGGCTACGAGCAGTACTTC. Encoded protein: CASSYGRTSPGYEQYF.

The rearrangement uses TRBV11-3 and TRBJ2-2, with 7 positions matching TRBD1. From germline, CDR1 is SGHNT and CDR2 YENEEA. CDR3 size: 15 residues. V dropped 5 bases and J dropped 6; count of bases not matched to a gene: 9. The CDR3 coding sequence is TGTGCCAGCAGCCCACGGGGACAGTGGGCCGGGGAGCTGTTTTTT. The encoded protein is CASSPRGQWAGELFF.

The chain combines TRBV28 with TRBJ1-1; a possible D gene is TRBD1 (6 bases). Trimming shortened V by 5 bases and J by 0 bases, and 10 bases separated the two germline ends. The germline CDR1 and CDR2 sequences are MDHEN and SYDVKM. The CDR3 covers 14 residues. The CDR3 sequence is CASSRGQLNTEAFF. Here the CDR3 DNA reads TGTGCCAGCAGTCGCGGACAGCTGAACACTGAAGCTTTCTTT.

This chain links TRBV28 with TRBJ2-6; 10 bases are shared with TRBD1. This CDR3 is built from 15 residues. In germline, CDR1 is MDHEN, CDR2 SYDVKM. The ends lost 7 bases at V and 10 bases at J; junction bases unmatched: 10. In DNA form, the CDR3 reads TGTGCCAGCAAGTTCCGACAGGGGGCGATGAACGTCCTGACTTTC. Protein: CASKFRQGAMNVLTF.

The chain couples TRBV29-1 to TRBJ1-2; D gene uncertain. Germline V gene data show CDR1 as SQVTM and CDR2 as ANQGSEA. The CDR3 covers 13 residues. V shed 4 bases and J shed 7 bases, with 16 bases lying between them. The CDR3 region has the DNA TGCAGCGTTGCGCTCCCAGGATTCTCTGGCTACACCTTC. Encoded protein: CSVALPGFSGYTF.

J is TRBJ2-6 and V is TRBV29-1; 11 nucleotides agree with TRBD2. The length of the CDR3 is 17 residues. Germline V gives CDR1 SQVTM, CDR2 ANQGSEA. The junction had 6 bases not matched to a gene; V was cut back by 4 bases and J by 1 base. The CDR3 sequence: CSVGLTSGSSGANVLTF. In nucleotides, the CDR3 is TGCAGCGTTGGTCTTACTAGCGGGAGTTCTGGGGCCAACGTCCTGACTTTC.

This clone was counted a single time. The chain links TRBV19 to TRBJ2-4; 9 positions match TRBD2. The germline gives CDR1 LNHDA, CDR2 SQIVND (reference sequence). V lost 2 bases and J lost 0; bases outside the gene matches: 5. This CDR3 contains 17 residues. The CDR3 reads CASSIIASGTAKNIQYF. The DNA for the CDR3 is TGTGCCAGTAGTATAATCGCTAGCGGGACAGCCAAAAACATTCAGTACTTC.

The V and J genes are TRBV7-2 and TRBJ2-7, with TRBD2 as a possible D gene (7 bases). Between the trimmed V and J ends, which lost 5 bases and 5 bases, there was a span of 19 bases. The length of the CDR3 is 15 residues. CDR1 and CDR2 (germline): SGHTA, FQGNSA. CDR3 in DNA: TGTGCCAGCAGCCTGGGGGGGACAAGGGCCGACGAGCAGTACTTC. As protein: CASSLGGTRADEQYF.

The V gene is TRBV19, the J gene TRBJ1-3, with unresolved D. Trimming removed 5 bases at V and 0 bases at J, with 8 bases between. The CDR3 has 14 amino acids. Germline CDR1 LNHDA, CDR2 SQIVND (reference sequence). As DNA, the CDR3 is TGTGCCAGTAGTCCTTACAACTCTGGAAACACCATATATTTT. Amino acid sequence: CASSPYNSGNTIYF.

In nucleotides, the CDR3 is TGTGCCAGCAGCTTAAGGCGGGAGATCAATGAGCAGTTCTTC. Encoded protein: CASSLRREINEQFF. This chain uses TRBV7-2 with TRBJ2-1, with TRBD2 matching 7 bases. Germline loops: CDR1 SGHTA, CDR2 FQGNSA. Trimming removed 2 bases from V and 6 bases from J; junction bases left unmatched: 4. The CDR3 extends over 14 amino acids.

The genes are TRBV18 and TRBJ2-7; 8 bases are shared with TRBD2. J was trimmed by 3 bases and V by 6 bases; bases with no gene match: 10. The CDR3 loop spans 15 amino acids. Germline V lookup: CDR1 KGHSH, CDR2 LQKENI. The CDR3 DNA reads TGTGCCAGCTCCCCCGCCGGGGCGGGAGGCTACGAGCAGTACTTC. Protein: CASSPAGAGGYEQYF.

The CDR3 DNA is TGTGCCAGCAGCCTTGACAGGGACTATGGCTACACCTTC. Translation: CASSLDRDYGYTF. The chain couples TRBV14 to TRBJ1-2, with 7 positions matching TRBD1. CDR1 and CDR2 from the germline V gene are SGHDN and FVKESK. The CDR3 length is 13 residues. Losses at the gene ends were 4 bases for V and 3 bases for J; bases not matched to a gene: 2. Full variable domain (outside the CDR3, taken from reference TRBV14 and TRBJ1-2): EAGVTQFPSHSVIEKGQTVTLRCDPISGHDNLYWYRRVMGKEIKFLLHFVKESKQDESGMPNNRFLAERTGGTYSTLKVQPAELEDSGVYFCASSLDRDYGYTFGSGTRLTVV.

Here the CDR3 reads CASRGGQRRGTGELFF. The CDR3 DNA reads TGCGCCAGCAGAGGTGGACAGCGAAGAGGGACCGGGGAGCTGTTTTTT. This rearrangement joins TRBV10-1 to TRBJ2-2; D may be TRBD1 (6 bases). Germline V gives CDR1 WNHNN, CDR2 SYGVQD (reference sequence). This CDR3 has 16 residues. V was shortened by 6 bases and J by 5 bases, with 19 bases between the two germline ends.

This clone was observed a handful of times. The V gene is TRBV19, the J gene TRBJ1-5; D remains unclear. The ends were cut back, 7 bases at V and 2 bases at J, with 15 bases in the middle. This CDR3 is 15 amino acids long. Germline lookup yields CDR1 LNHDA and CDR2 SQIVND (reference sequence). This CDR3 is CASTSYQRGNQPQHF. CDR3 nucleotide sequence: TGTGCCAGTACTTCGTACCAACGGGGCAATCAGCCCCAGCATTTT.

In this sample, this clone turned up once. The CDR3 loop reads CATSSARGLRSTRQYF. CDR3 DNA sequence: TGTGCCACCAGCAGTGCGCGGGGACTACGCTCTACGAGGCAGTACTTC. The J gene is TRBJ2-7, the V gene TRBV15, with 7 bases lining up with TRBD2. V was clipped by 3 bases and J by 9 bases; unmatched bases: 17. The CDR3 covers 16 residues. Germline CDR1 reads LNHNV; CDR2 reads YYDKDF (reference sequence).

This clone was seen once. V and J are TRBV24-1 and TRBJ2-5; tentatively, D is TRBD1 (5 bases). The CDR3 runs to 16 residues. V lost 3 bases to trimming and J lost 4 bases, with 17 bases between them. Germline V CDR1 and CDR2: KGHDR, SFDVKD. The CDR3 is CATSDLLQGRRETQYF. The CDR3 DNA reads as TGTGCCACCAGTGATCTTTTGCAGGGTCGTAGAGAGACCCAGTACTTC.

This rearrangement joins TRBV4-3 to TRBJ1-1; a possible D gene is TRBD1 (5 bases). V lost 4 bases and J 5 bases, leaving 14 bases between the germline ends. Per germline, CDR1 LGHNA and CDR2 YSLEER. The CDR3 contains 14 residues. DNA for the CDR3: TGCGCCAGCAGCCGCCAGGTTCGGGGGACTGAAGCTTTCTTT. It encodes CASSRQVRGTEAFF.

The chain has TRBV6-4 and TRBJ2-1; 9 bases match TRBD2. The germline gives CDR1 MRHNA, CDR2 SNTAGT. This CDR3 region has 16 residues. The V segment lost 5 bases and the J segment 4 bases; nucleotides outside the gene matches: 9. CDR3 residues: CASSTSGTSRYNEQFF. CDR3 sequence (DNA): TGTGCCAGCAGTACATCCGGGACTAGCAGATACAATGAGCAGTTCTTC.

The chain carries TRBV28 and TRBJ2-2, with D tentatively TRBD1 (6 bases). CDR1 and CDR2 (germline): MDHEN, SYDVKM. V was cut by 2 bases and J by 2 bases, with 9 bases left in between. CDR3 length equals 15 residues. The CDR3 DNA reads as TGTGCCAGCAGTTTAATGGGACATAACACCGGGGAGCTGTTTTTT. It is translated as CASSLMGHNTGELFF.

Here the CDR3 reads CSASRLGLAGDEQYF. In nucleotides, the CDR3 is TGCAGTGCTAGTAGGTTGGGACTAGCGGGAGACGAGCAGTACTTC. The chain has TRBV20-1 and TRBJ2-7; 14 bases align to TRBD2. CDR1 is DFQATT, CDR2 SNEGSKA, per germline (reference sequence). V dropped 3 bases and J dropped 5; count of bases not matched to a gene: 6. The CDR3 totals 15 residues.

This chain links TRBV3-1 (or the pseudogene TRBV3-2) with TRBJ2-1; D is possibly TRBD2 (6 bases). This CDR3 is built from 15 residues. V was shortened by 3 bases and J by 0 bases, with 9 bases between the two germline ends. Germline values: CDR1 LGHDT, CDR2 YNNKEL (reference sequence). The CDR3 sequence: CASSQRLDSYNEQFF. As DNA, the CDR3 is TGTGCCAGCAGCCAGAGACTAGACTCCTACAATGAGCAGTTCTTC.

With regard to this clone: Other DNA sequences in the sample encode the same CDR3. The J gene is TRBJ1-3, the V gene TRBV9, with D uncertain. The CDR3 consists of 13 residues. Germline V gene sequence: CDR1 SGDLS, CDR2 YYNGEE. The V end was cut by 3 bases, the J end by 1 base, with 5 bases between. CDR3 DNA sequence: TGTGCCAGCAGCGGTTCTTCTGGAAACACCATATATTTT. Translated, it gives CASSGSSGNTIYF.

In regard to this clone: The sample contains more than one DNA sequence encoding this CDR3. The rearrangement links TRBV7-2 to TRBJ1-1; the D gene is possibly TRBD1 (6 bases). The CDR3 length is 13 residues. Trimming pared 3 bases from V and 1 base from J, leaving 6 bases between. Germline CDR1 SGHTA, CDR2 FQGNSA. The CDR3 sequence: CASSLGQNTEAFF. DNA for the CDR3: TGTGCCAGCAGCTTGGGACAGAACACTGAAGCTTTCTTT.

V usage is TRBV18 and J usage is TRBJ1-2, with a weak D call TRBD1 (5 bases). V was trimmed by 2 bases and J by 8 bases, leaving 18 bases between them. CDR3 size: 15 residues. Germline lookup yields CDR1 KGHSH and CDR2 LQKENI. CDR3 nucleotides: TGTGCCAGCTCACCATCGGACAACCGAGGATACGGCTACACCTTC. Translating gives CASSPSDNRGYGYTF.

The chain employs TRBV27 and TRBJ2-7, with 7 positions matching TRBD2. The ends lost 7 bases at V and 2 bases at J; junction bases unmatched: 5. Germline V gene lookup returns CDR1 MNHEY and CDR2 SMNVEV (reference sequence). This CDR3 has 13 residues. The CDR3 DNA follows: TGTGCCAGCAACTCTAGCGGACCCTACGAGCAGTACTTC. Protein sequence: CASNSSGPYEQYF.